These 19 T cell receptor beta chains share one sample of origin, sequenced in a study of blood T cell repertoires in COVID-19. Libraries were prepared by immunoSEQ multiplex PCR; TCRdb keeps only in-frame clonotypes and omits some of them. The sample holds some 130,000 clones, around 87% seen once. The specimen was peripheral blood. These receptors came from a man between 65 and 79 years old with active COVID-19.

The genes are TRBV5-1 and TRBJ2-2, with 7 bases that match TRBD1. Germline CDR1 is SGHRS and CDR2 is YFSETQ. The CDR3 covers 14 residues. The V gene end was trimmed by 2 bases and the J gene end by 4 bases; junction bases not matched to a gene: 2. Here the CDR3 reads CASSFGQVTGELFF. The CDR3 DNA sequence: TGCGCCAGCAGCTTTGGACAGGTCACCGGGGAGCTGTTTTTT.

The chain carries TRBV28 and TRBJ1-5, with D maybe TRBD1 (5 bases). Germline loops: CDR1 MDHEN, CDR2 SYDVKM. V lost 11 bases and J lost 7, with 9 bases in between. This CDR3 is 10 amino acids long. The CDR3 protein is CAGGGQPQHF. CDR3 DNA sequence: TGTGCCGGGGGGGGGCAGCCCCAGCATTTT.

The J gene is TRBJ1-5, the V gene TRBV2; TRBD1 is a possible D gene (5 bases). The germline V gene encodes CDR1 SNHLY and CDR2 FYNNEI. The CDR3 is 14 residues long. With 7 bases removed from V and 2 bases from J, the gap between germline ends came to 12 bases. The CDR3 sequence is CASKGREGNQPQHF. For the CDR3, the DNA is TGTGCCAGCAAAGGCAGGGAGGGCAATCAGCCCCAGCATTTT.

The chain is built from TRBV5-1 and TRBJ1-2, with D tentatively TRBD1 (6 bases). Trimming stripped 4 bases from V and 4 bases from J, with 14 bases between. The CDR3 sequence is 14 residues long. Germline V CDR1 and CDR2: SGHRS, YFSETQ. The DNA for the CDR3 is TGCGCCAGCAGCACACTGGACAGTGGCTATGGCTACACCTTC. This sequence encodes CASSTLDSGYGYTF.

This chain uses TRBV24-1 with TRBJ2-2, with 10 bases lining up with TRBD1. The CDR3 loop spans 17 amino acids. Germline CDR1 KGHDR, CDR2 SFDVKD. V shed 0 bases, J shed 2 bases, and the junction held 2 bases outside the gene matches. The CDR3 here is CATSDLGTGDNTGELFF. The CDR3 DNA reads TGTGCCACCAGTGATTTGGGGACAGGGGATAACACCGGGGAGCTGTTTTTT.

The CDR3 DNA follows: TGTGCCGGATCAATGAGCAGGGGCTACGAGCAGTACTTC. Protein: CAGSMSRGYEQYF. The chain carries TRBV6-5 and TRBJ2-7, with D maybe TRBD1 (6 bases). This CDR3 is built from 13 residues. Germline V gives CDR1 MNHEY, CDR2 SVGAGI. Trimming took off 11 bases at V and 3 bases at J, with 17 bases between the two ends.

The V gene is TRBV5-1, the J gene TRBJ2-2, with D possibly being TRBD2 (5 bases). Germline-derived CDR1 and CDR2 are SGHRS and YFSETQ. The CDR3 extends over 14 amino acids. Trimming stripped 4 bases from V and 3 bases from J, with 10 bases between. CDR3 region: CASSIASYTGELFF. The CDR3 region has the DNA TGCGCCAGCAGCATTGCTAGCTACACCGGGGAGCTGTTTTTT.

The chain combines TRBV10-1 with TRBJ1-1; 8 bases fit TRBD1. Trimming took 5 bases from V and 4 from J; bases not matched to a gene: 9. There are 15 residues in the CDR3. CDR1 is WNHNN and CDR2 is SYGVQD in the germline V gene (reference sequence). CDR3 in DNA: TGCGCCAGCAGTCCCATGACAGGGGACTTCACTGAAGCTTTCTTT. Amino acid sequence: CASSPMTGDFTEAFF.

The chain joins TRBV28 to TRBJ1-1; 7 nucleotides agree with TRBD1. Germline CDR1 reads MDHEN; CDR2 reads SYDVKM. J gave up 5 bases and V 2 bases, and 5 bases lay outside the gene matches. There are 14 residues in the CDR3. DNA of the CDR3: TGTGCCAGCAGTTTAGGAGACAGGGAAACTGAAGCTTTCTTT. This translates into CASSLGDRETEAFF.

This clone was counted between two and nine times. The rearrangement joins TRBV27 to TRBJ1-2, with 8 nucleotides matching TRBD1. CDR3 length equals 16 residues. Trimming removed 3 bases from V and 4 bases from J; junction bases left unmatched: 10. Germline V gene data show CDR1 as MNHEY and CDR2 as SMNVEV (reference sequence). The CDR3 loop reads CASSLGAGTGSYGYTF. The CDR3 DNA sequence: TGTGCCAGCAGTTTGGGGGCCGGGACAGGAAGCTATGGCTACACCTTC.

The CDR3 DNA reads as TGTGCCAGCAGTTTAGGCCAGGGGGGAAACATTCAGTACTTC. Amino acids: CASSLGQGGNIQYF. The V and J genes are TRBV28 and TRBJ2-4; possible D gene TRBD1, 7 bases. V was pared by 2 bases and J by 6 bases, with 11 bases between. The germline CDR1 and CDR2 sequences are MDHEN and SYDVKM. This CDR3 is 14 amino acids long.

The V gene is TRBV9, the J gene TRBJ2-5, with D perhaps matching TRBD1 (11 bases). Trimming shortened V by 0 bases and J by 5 bases, and 23 bases separated the two germline ends. Germline CDR1 SGDLS, CDR2 YYNGEE. The CDR3 is 18 residues long. The DNA of the CDR3 is TGTGCCAGCAGCGTAGGCCTCAGCGGGAGGGACAGGGGGGAGACCCAGTACTTC. Translation: CASSVGLSGRDRGETQYF.

The CDR3 DNA sequence: TGTGCCGGTGGAACTAGCGGGAGTCCCTACAATGAGCAGTTCTTC. As protein: CAGGTSGSPYNEQFF. The chain uses TRBV6-5 and TRBJ2-1, with 11 nucleotides matching TRBD2. The V segment lost 11 bases and the J segment 2 bases; nucleotides outside the gene matches: 8. Germline V gene sequence: CDR1 MNHEY, CDR2 SVGAGI. The CDR3 contains 15 residues.

The chain employs TRBV30 and TRBJ2-2; 10 nucleotides agree with TRBD1. Germline V gene sequence: CDR1 GTSNPN, CDR2 SVGIG (reference sequence). The length of the CDR3 is 16 residues. Germline trimming cut 4 bases from V and 6 bases from J; bases unmatched to any gene: 11. CDR3 amino acids: CAWTRRTGGRSGELFF. The CDR3 DNA sequence: TGTGCCTGGACCCGGAGGACAGGGGGGAGGTCCGGGGAGCTGTTTTTT.

CDR3 amino acids: CASSLIAGLAYEQYF. CDR3 sequence (DNA): TGTGCCAGCAGCCTCATAGCGGGCCTAGCCTACGAGCAGTACTTC. The rearrangement links TRBV7-2 to TRBJ2-7, with 7 positions matching TRBD2. Per the germline V gene, CDR1 is SGHTA and CDR2 is FQGNSA. The ends lost 5 bases at V and 2 bases at J; junction bases unmatched: 9. CDR3 size: 15 residues.

This chain joins TRBV19 and TRBJ2-7; D is perhaps TRBD2 (5 bases). V was shortened by 5 bases and J by 0 bases, with 11 bases between the two germline ends. The CDR3 is 14 residues long. Germline V gives CDR1 LNHDA, CDR2 SQIVND (reference sequence). CDR3 protein: CASSPSGFSYEQYF. Written as DNA, the CDR3 is TGTGCCAGTAGTCCCTCGGGGTTCTCCTACGAGCAGTACTTC.

V gene TRBV7-8 combines with J gene TRBJ2-2; TRBD1 agrees at 8 bases. This CDR3 has 14 residues. Germline CDR1 and CDR2: SGHVS and FQNEAQ. Trimming took 1 base from V and 6 from J; bases not matched to a gene: 1. CDR3 protein: CASSLEQGAGELFF. CDR3 bases: TGTGCCAGCAGCTTAGAACAGGGGGCCGGGGAGCTGTTTTTT.

This chain connects TRBV24-1 to TRBJ2-1; D not certain. Deletions cut 6 bases from V and 2 bases from J, with 7 bases between. The germline gives CDR1 KGHDR, CDR2 SFDVKD. The CDR3 spans 13 residues. The CDR3 DNA reads TGTGCCACCAGTAACCGAGCCTACAATGAGCAGTTCTTC. Translating gives CATSNRAYNEQFF.

The chain has TRBV29-1 and TRBJ1-1; D perhaps matches TRBD1 (5 bases). Germline V gives CDR1 SQVTM, CDR2 ANQGSEA. This CDR3 region has 14 residues. The V and J ends lost 4 bases and 3 bases respectively, with 15 bases between them. In DNA form, the CDR3 reads TGCAGCGTTGTCGTAAGGGGCTGGGACACTGAAGCTTTCTTT. It yields the protein CSVVVRGWDTEAFF.